This record covers a single TCR beta chain. Its antigen is as yet unknown. These data belong to a study of cytomegalovirus exposure and HLA in healthy donors. Study observations and caveats: Clonal expansion, a later analysis showed, was greater in HLA-associated TCR beta chains than in equally common others. In an earlier analysis, productive rearrangement rates for most beta V segments clustered near 87% or 30%.

Both 60 Vbeta primers and 13 Jbeta primers went into the PCR. Clones were sequenced by immunoSEQ multiplex PCR, and TCRdb holds only the in-frame ones, with some missing. Among 86,000 or so clones listed, about 76% were seen once. With 5 bases removed from V and 4 bases from J, the gap between germline ends came to 6 bases. The CDR3 contains 13 residues. The germline V gene has CDR1 SGHTA and CDR2 FQGTGA. The material sequenced was PBMCs. The genes are TRBV7-3 and TRBJ2-6; D is undetermined. This TCR was recovered from a woman aged 40 to 49 in good health and CMV-seropositive. This CDR3 is CASSPQGANVLTF. CDR3 coding DNA: TGTGCCAGCAGCCCACAGGGGGCCAACGTCCTGACTTTC.